The rows below give T cell receptor beta chains drawn from one sample of a study of neoadjuvant anti-PD-1 for oral cavity cancer. Assay used: immunoSEQ multiplex PCR; TCRdb lists only in-frame clones, some missing. The repertoire holds about 15,000 clones, with about 72% as singletons. Sequencing was performed on PBMCs, taken before nivolumab (anti-PD-1) treatment. Receptors originate from a person aged 40 to 85 with oral cavity squamous cell carcinoma. Both conserved end residues are part of each CDR3. D genes are given only for firm matches. Where a row states a size, it is once, few, many or the class of an expanded clone; other rows omit it.

TRBJ1-5,-,-,TRBV6-6,CASSDSNQPQHF,TGTGCCAGCTCCGACAGCAATCAGCCCCAGCATTTT
TRBJ2-1,-,few,TRBV7-9,CASSPRGNSYNEQFF,TGTGCCAGCAGCCCCCGGGGGAACTCCTACAATGAGCAGTTCTTC
TRBJ1-2,-,few,TRBV19,CASKLPGPYGYTF,TGTGCCTCTAAACTACCGGGCCCCTATGGCTACACCTTC
TRBJ2-5,-,once,TRBV10-2,CASRPSEFWETQYF,TGCGCCAGCAGGCCCAGCGAATTCTGGGAGACCCAGTACTTC
TRBJ2-3,-,-,TRBV5-1,CASSWTEGGTDTQYF,TGCGCCAGCAGCTGGACAGAGGGAGGCACAGATACGCAGTATTTT
TRBJ1-2,TRBD1,-,TRBV6-1,CASIWDRANYGYTF,TGTGCCAGCATTTGGGACAGGGCGAACTATGGCTACACCTTC
TRBJ2-7,-,-,TRBV5-6,CASSLVGLSNEQYF,TGTGCCAGCAGCTTAGTCGGACTTTCCAACGAGCAGTACTTC
TRBJ2-5,-,-,TRBV4-2,CASSPTDRFQETQYF,TGTGCCAGCAGCCCCACCGACAGATTCCAAGAGACCCAGTACTTC
TRBJ2-2,-,-,TRBV2,CASSVVVGGPGGELFF,TGTGCCAGCAGTGTCGTTGTGGGGGGCCCTGGCGGGGAGCTGTTTTTT
TRBJ2-5,TRBD1,-,TRBV5-1,CASSAQGALGETQYF,TGCGCCAGCAGCGCTCAGGGGGCGCTGGGGGAGACCCAGTACTTC
TRBJ1-1,TRBD1,-,TRBV19,CASSVPGTGVSHTEAFF,TGTGCCAGTAGTGTCCCCGGGACAGGGGTGAGTCACACTGAAGCTTTCTTT
TRBJ2-7,-,once,TRBV19,CASSIVGTYEQYF,TGTGCCAGTAGTATAGTTGGGACATACGAGCAGTACTTC
TRBJ2-7,-,-,TRBV27,CASSYSPGLSAVEQYF,TGTGCCAGCAGTTATTCTCCGGGACTCTCCGCTGTCGAGCAGTACTTC
TRBJ1-4,-,few,TRBV5-1,CASSLTGATNEKLFF,TGCGCCAGCAGCTTGACGGGGGCAACTAATGAAAAACTGTTTTTT
TRBJ1-1,-,-,TRBV10-3,CAISSAQGNTEAFF,TGTGCCATCAGCTCGGCACAGGGAAACACTGAAGCTTTCTTT
TRBJ1-3,TRBD1,-,TRBV4-1,CASSQGTDLFSGNTIYF,TGCGCCAGCAGCCAGGGGACAGATCTATTCTCTGGAAACACCATATATTTT
TRBJ2-7,TRBD1,-,TRBV7-8,CASSRDRTYEQYF,TGTGCCAGCAGTCGGGACAGAACCTACGAGCAGTACTTC
TRBJ2-1,TRBD2,-,TRBV6-5,CASSYSGLAGALGLFF,TGTGCCAGCAGTTACTCTGGCCTAGCGGGAGCCTTAGGGCTGTTCTTC
TRBJ2-1,TRBD2,few,TRBV6-1,CASSEGLLAGVNEQFF,TGTGCCAGCAGTGAAGGGCTCCTAGCGGGAGTCAATGAGCAGTTCTTC
TRBJ2-5,TRBD1,-,TRBV19,CASSPRTGGEETQYF,TGTGCCAGTAGTCCCCGGACAGGGGGTGAAGAGACCCAGTACTTC
TRBJ2-7,-,once,TRBV6-5,CASSSTSYEQYF,TGTGCCAGCAGTTCGACCTCCTACGAGCAGTACTTC
TRBJ2-1,-,few,TRBV2,CASSGSYNEQFF,TGTGCCAGCAGTGGCTCCTACAATGAGCAGTTCTTC
TRBJ2-2,TRBD2,-,TRBV29-1,CSVKPGLANGELFF,TGCAGCGTCAAGCCGGGACTAGCAAACGGGGAGCTGTTTTTT
TRBJ2-1,TRBD2,few,TRBV7-6,CASTSGGAEQFF,TGTGCCAGCACCTCCGGGGGGGCTGAGCAGTTCTTC
TRBJ2-1,TRBD2,-,TRBV2,CASSAGLAGTEQFF,TGTGCCAGCAGTGCGGGACTAGCGGGAACTGAGCAGTTCTTC
TRBJ2-2,TRBD2,-,TRBV25-1,CASSEAWTSGSNTGELFF,TGTGCCAGCAGTGAAGCATGGACTAGCGGGAGCAACACCGGGGAGCTGTTTTTT
TRBJ1-5,-,-,TRBV2,CASREYSNQPQHF,TGTGCCAGCCGCGAATATAGCAATCAGCCCCAGCATTTT
TRBJ1-3,-,-,TRBV6-5,CASHTGAGNTIYF,TGTGCCAGCCACACGGGCGCTGGAAACACCATATATTTT
TRBJ1-3,-,-,TRBV30,CAWSRQVGNTIYF,TGTGCCTGGAGTCGCCAGGTTGGAAACACCATATATTTT
TRBJ2-7,TRBD1,-,TRBV6-5,CASSNYGTAYEQYF,TGTGCCAGCAGTAACTACGGGACAGCCTACGAGCAGTACTTC
TRBJ2-3,TRBD2,-,TRBV11-2,CASSLLPAGFDTQYF,TGTGCCAGCAGCTTATTACCAGCGGGATTTGATACGCAGTATTTT
TRBJ2-7,-,-,TRBV5-1,CASSLGQHYEQYF,TGCGCCAGCAGCTTGGGACAACACTACGAGCAGTACTTC
TRBJ2-1,TRBD2,-,TRBV7-3,CASSSGREFLNEQFF,TGTGCCAGCAGCTCCGGGAGGGAGTTTCTAAATGAGCAGTTCTTC
TRBJ2-7,TRBD2,few,TRBV11-2,CASTLAGGGYEQYF,TGTGCCAGCACCCTAGCGGGAGGTGGCTACGAGCAGTACTTC
TRBJ1-3,TRBD1,few,TRBV6-5,CASSYSSTGVRNTIYF,TGTGCCAGCAGTTACTCGAGCACAGGGGTGAGAAACACCATATATTTT
TRBJ2-7,-,-,TRBV6-1,CASSEFGLGEQYF,TGTGCCAGCAGTGAATTTGGGTTGGGGGAGCAGTACTTC
TRBJ1-3,-,-,TRBV5-4,CASSLASGGLGNTIYF,TGTGCCAGCAGCTTGGCCAGCGGGGGGCTAGGAAACACCATATATTTT